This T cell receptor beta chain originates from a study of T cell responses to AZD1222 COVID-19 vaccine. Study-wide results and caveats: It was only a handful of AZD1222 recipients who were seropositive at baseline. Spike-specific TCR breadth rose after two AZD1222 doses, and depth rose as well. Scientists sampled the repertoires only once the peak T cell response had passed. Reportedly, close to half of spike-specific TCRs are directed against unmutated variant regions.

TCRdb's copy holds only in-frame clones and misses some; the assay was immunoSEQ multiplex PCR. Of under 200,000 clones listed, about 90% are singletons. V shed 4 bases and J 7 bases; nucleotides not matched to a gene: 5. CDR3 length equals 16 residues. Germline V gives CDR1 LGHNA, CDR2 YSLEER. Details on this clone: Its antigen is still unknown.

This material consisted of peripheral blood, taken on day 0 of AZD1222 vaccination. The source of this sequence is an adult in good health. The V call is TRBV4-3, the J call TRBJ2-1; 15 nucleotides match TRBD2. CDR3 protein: CASSPRGTSGRNEQFF. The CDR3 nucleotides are TGCGCCAGCAGCCCTCGGGGGACTAGCGGGAGGAATGAGCAGTTCTTC.